This paragraph reports one T cell receptor beta chain. This sample was included in a study of PD-1 blockade in classical Hodgkin lymphoma. Produced via immunoSEQ multiplex PCR; TCRdb's table is partial and in-frame only. In the table there are 15,000 to 17,000 clones, about 82% of which are singletons. There are 15 residues in the CDR3. Time point of the sample: newly diagnosed, previously untreated cHL patient sample. Investigators isolated CD4+ T cells from thawed PBMCs through magnetic negative selection. Sequenced material: CD4+ T cells from blood. V and J are TRBV21-1 and TRBJ2-7. TRBV21-1 counts as a pseudogene. The receptor comes from a human donor with classical Hodgkin lymphoma. The CDR3 here is CASSKVTDVSYEQYF. The CDR3 DNA reads as TGTGCCAGCAGCAAAGTTACGGACGTTTCCTACGAGCAGTACTTC.